The present entry profiles one T cell receptor (beta chain) with its context. Its antigen is still unknown. The sample comes from a study of shared clonotypes between healthy human individuals. In the study overall: The study enrolled a couple of women and a few men aged 18 to 49.

From germline, CDR1 is SGHTA and CDR2 FQGNSA. V was clipped by 4 bases and J by 8 bases; unmatched bases: 6. This CDR3 has 14 amino acids. All donors were healthy HIV-negative adults lacking recent acute infections or vaccinations. The table came from immunoSEQ multiplex PCR; TCRdb's copy has only in-frame clones and leaves some out. This sample has 2,500,000 or so clones, with roughly 93% found just once. Findings of the study overall: When compared with the clonotypes that were shared by all four sorted-subset donors, the non-shared clonotypes turned out to have lower generation probabilities.

The source is a man between 18 and 35 years old in good health. Some clones in this sample may be carry-over from other donors' samples. Sequences were obtained from naive CD4+ T cells from PBMCs. The subset: CD45RA+ positively selected. The gene calls are TRBV7-2 and TRBJ1-4, with 8 bases matching TRBD1. CDR3 coding DNA: TGTGCCAGCAGCTGGGACAGGATGAGAGAAAAACTGTTTTTT. It codes for CASSWDRMREKLFF.